The 4 T cell receptor beta chains below were found in one sample sequenced in a study of CD8+CD57+ T cells in acquired aplastic anemia. Genomic DNA, the template, was used for profiling of the TCR beta VDJ and CDR3. Each CDR3 protein gets one entry after TCRdb re-called the reads with MiXCR. The data hold roughly 58,000 distinct CDR3 sequences, with under 55% observed a single time. Sequenced material: sorted CD4+, CD8+, or CD8+CD57+ T cells (not recorded which) from PBMCs. The source of these receptors is a human donor in good health, serving as a control.

In its sample, this clonotype was seen many times. This chain joins TRBV20-1 and TRBJ2-7; 10 positions agree with TRBD2. This CDR3 is 13 amino acids long. CDR1 and CDR2 from the germline V gene are DFQATT and SNEGSKA (reference sequence). V was pared by 5 bases and J by 0 bases, with 1 base of the junction left unmatched. CDR3 residues: CSAPSGSSYEQYF. The CDR3 nucleotides read TGCAGTGCTCCTAGCGGGAGCTCCTACGAGCAGTACTTC.

The chain links TRBV19 to TRBJ2-2; 7 nucleotides match TRBD1. Germline values: CDR1 LNHDA, CDR2 SQIVND (reference sequence). This CDR3 spans 15 amino acids. V gave up 5 bases and J gave up 0 bases; unmatched junction bases: 3. CDR3 nucleotide sequence: TGTGCCAGTAGTTGGGGACAGCCGAACACCGGGGAGCTGTTTTTT. As protein: CASSWGQPNTGELFF.

The table lists this clonotype with a count of one. The chain uses TRBV15 and TRBJ1-2; D not resolved. Looked up from germline, CDR1 is LNHNV and CDR2 is YYDKDF (reference sequence). This CDR3 is built from 14 residues. V was cut by 0 bases and J by 4 bases, with 9 bases left in between. The CDR3: CATSRDPGGYGYTF. DNA of the CDR3: TGTGCCACCAGCAGAGATCCCGGTGGCTATGGCTACACCTTC.

The chain recombines TRBV29-1 with TRBJ2-7, with TRBD1 identical over 11 bases. The junction had 3 bases not matched to a gene; V was cut back by 3 bases and J by 5 bases. Germline values: CDR1 SQVTM, CDR2 ANQGSEA. The CDR3 is made up of 13 amino acids. This CDR3 reads CSVDPDRGHEQYF. Here the CDR3 DNA reads TGCAGCGTTGATCCGGACAGGGGGCACGAGCAGTACTTC.